These 29 T cell receptor beta chains were all obtained from the same sample, sequenced in a study of blood T cell repertoires in COVID-19. Clones were sequenced by immunoSEQ multiplex PCR, and TCRdb holds only the in-frame ones, with some missing. The profile shows 300,000 to 350,000 clones, roughly 89% of them singletons. Sequenced: PBMCs or T cells enriched from blood (not recorded which). These receptor sequences come from a woman between 18 and 29 years old with acute COVID-19.

This sequence joins TRBV28 and TRBJ2-7, with TRBD1 matching over 10 bases. The V gene end was trimmed by 5 bases and the J gene end by 2 bases; junction bases not matched to a gene: 6. CDR3 size: 15 residues. In germline, CDR1 is MDHEN, CDR2 SYDVKM. The CDR3 region has the DNA TGTGCCAGCAGTGGAAGGACAGGGGGGACCTACGAGCAGTACTTC. Protein sequence: CASSGRTGGTYEQYF.

This sequence joins TRBV15 and TRBJ2-7; TRBD1 agrees at 10 bases. Per the germline V gene, CDR1 is LNHNV and CDR2 is YYDKDF (reference sequence). This CDR3 is built from 14 residues. V trimming: 4 bases; J trimming: 6 bases; junction bases outside the gene matches: 6. CDR3 in DNA: TGTGCCACCAGCATACGGACAGGGGGTACCGAGCAGTACTTC. Translated: CATSIRTGGTEQYF.

The V gene is TRBV4-2, the J gene TRBJ2-2; 7 bases are shared with TRBD2. CDR3 size: 17 residues. After removal of 0 bases from V and 5 bases from J, the junction contained 9 bases not matched to a gene. The V gene's germline CDR1 is LGHNA and CDR2 YNFKEQ. The CDR3 loop is CASSQEGEGRLTGELFF. In DNA form, the CDR3 reads TGTGCCAGCAGCCAAGAAGGGGAGGGCAGGCTGACCGGGGAGCTGTTTTTT.

This clone was counted a single time. The rearrangement links TRBV28 to TRBJ2-6, with TRBD2 as a possible D gene (5 bases). Germline loops: CDR1 MDHEN, CDR2 SYDVKM. This CDR3 is 15 amino acids long. Trimming removed 3 bases at V and 4 bases at J, with 10 bases between. In DNA, the CDR3 is TGTGCCAGCAGTTTCCGGGGTTCCGGGGCCAACGTCCTGACTTTC. Translating it yields CASSFRGSGANVLTF.

The V and J genes are TRBV11-3 and TRBJ1-2, with 8 bases matching TRBD1. The CDR3 loop spans 17 amino acids. The V gene end was trimmed by 1 base and the J gene end by 4 bases; junction bases not matched to a gene: 11. Germline V gene lookup returns CDR1 SGHNT and CDR2 YENEEA. CDR3 residues: CASSLASGAGGVYGYTF. Written as DNA, the CDR3 is TGTGCCAGCAGCTTAGCCTCCGGAGCAGGGGGCGTCTATGGCTACACCTTC.

This chain links TRBV6-5 with TRBJ1-2; D not resolved. CDR1 is MNHEY, CDR2 SVGAGI, per germline. This CDR3 has 15 amino acids. V lost 7 bases and J lost 3, with 18 bases in between. In nucleotides, the CDR3 is TGTGCCAGCACCAAGGGCACGCGGAGGGACTATGGCTACACCTTC. Amino acid sequence: CASTKGTRRDYGYTF.

This chain's CDR3 is CASSLDGATYEQYF. DNA for the CDR3: TGTGCCAGCAGCTTAGATGGAGCCACCTACGAGCAGTACTTC. The chain is built from TRBV7-9 and TRBJ2-7; no definite D call. CDR3 length equals 14 residues. V was trimmed by 1 base and J by 2 bases, leaving 9 bases between them. Germline V gene sequence: CDR1 SEHNR, CDR2 FQNEAQ (reference sequence).

The chain joins TRBV19 to TRBJ1-3; 7 nucleotides match TRBD1. Germline V gives CDR1 LNHDA, CDR2 SQIVND (reference sequence). V was clipped by 5 bases and J by 0 bases; unmatched bases: 1. CDR3 size: 14 residues. CDR3 in DNA: TGTGCCAGTAGTCCAGGGGGCTCTGGAAACACCATATATTTT. It translates to CASSPGGSGNTIYF. The full variable domain, rest sourced from reference TRBV19 and TRBJ1-3, is DGGITQSPKYLFRKEGQNVTLSCEQNLNHDAMYWYRQDPGQGLRLIYYSQIVNDFQKGDIAEGYSVSREKKESFPLTVTSAQKNPTAFYLCASSPGGSGNTIYFGEGSWLTVV.

This clone was seen only once. The J gene is TRBJ1-2, the V gene TRBV27, with 7 bases fitting TRBD1. Germline-derived CDR1 and CDR2 are MNHEY and SMNVEV (reference sequence). Losses at the gene ends were 6 bases for V and 4 bases for J; bases not matched to a gene: 14. The CDR3 consists of 16 residues. CDR3 sequence reads: CASRPVANRGPYGYTF. The CDR3 nucleotides are TGTGCCAGCAGACCCGTTGCAAACAGGGGACCCTATGGCTACACCTTC.

The V gene is TRBV30, the J gene TRBJ1-5, with TRBD1 matching over 8 bases. The CDR3 extends over 18 amino acids. V gave up 0 bases and J gave up 2 bases; unmatched junction bases: 12. The germline CDR1 and CDR2 sequences are GTSNPN and SVGIG (reference sequence). The CDR3 reads CAWSVAGGGLSGNQPQHF. CDR3 nucleotides: TGTGCCTGGAGTGTGGCAGGGGGCGGGTTGTCGGGCAATCAGCCCCAGCATTTT.

The rearrangement links TRBV16 to TRBJ1-2; 7 bases are a match to TRBD1. Germline V lookup: CDR1 KGHSY, CDR2 FQNENV. CDR3 length equals 15 residues. Losses at the gene ends were 1 base for V and 0 bases for J; bases not matched to a gene: 2. In DNA, the CDR3 is TGTGCCAGCAGCCAATGGACAGGATCTAACTATGGCTACACCTTC. Translated: CASSQWTGSNYGYTF.

The gene calls are TRBV6-4 and TRBJ1-3; TRBD1 aligns across 8 bases. Trimming at V came to 6 bases and at J to 5 bases, leaving 9 bases not matched to a gene. The CDR3 totals 15 residues. Germline loops: CDR1 MRHNA, CDR2 SNTAGT. The CDR3 here is CASRDGQGRRNTIYF. The CDR3 bases are TGTGCCAGCAGAGATGGACAGGGTCGGAGAAACACCATATATTTT.

This sequence joins TRBV5-1 and TRBJ1-6, with 7 bases matching TRBD1. CDR1 is SGHRS, CDR2 YFSETQ, per germline. The CDR3 sequence is 14 residues long. Trimming took 1 base from V and 8 from J; bases not matched to a gene: 3. CDR3: CASSLIGTDSPLHF. CDR3 in DNA: TGCGCCAGCAGCTTGATAGGGACAGATTCACCCCTCCACTTT.

Only one count was recorded for this clone. The chain recombines TRBV9 with TRBJ1-4; tentatively, D is TRBD1 (5 bases). Germline V lookup: CDR1 SGDLS, CDR2 YYNGEE. V was trimmed by 3 bases and J by 7 bases, leaving 16 bases between them. This CDR3 is 15 amino acids long. The CDR3 coding sequence is TGTGCCAGCAGCGCCGGCGGGGGATGGGGTGAAAAACTGTTTTTT. Translated, it gives CASSAGGGWGEKLFF.

The chain is built from TRBV29-1 and TRBJ1-3; a possible D gene is TRBD1 (5 bases). Germline CDR1 and CDR2: SQVTM and ANQGSEA. CDR3 length: 13 residues. The CDR3 bases are TGCAGTGCTTGGGGCACCTCTGGAAACACCATATATTTT. Translation: CSAWGTSGNTIYF. The full variable domain, completed using reference TRBV29-1 and TRBJ1-3, is SAVISQKPSRDICQRGTSLTIQCQVDSQVTMMFWYRQQPGQSLTLIATANQGSEATYESGFVIDKFPISRPNLTFSTLTVSNMSPEDSSIYLCSAWGTSGNTIYFGEGSWLTVV.

This rearrangement joins TRBV24-1 to TRBJ2-2; possible D gene TRBD1, 5 bases. V lost 4 bases to trimming and J lost 3 bases, with 11 bases between them. Germline-derived CDR1 and CDR2 are KGHDR and SFDVKD. The CDR3 runs 15 residues. The DNA for the CDR3 is TGTGCCACCAGTGACGTACAGGATCACACCGGGGAGCTGTTTTTT. Translating it yields CATSDVQDHTGELFF.

The chain combines TRBV10-3 with TRBJ1-4; D uncertain. This CDR3 has 14 residues. The V end was cut by 10 bases, the J end by 3 bases, with 15 bases between. Germline V lookup: CDR1 ENHRY, CDR2 SYGVKD. The CDR3 protein is CATAPSAANEKLFF. CDR3 nucleotide sequence: TGTGCCACTGCCCCATCGGCGGCTAATGAAAAACTGTTTTTT.

The chain uses TRBV7-3 and TRBJ1-3; weak D call: TRBD1 (5 bases). There are 15 residues in the CDR3. V dropped 5 bases and J dropped 4 bases, with 15 bases sitting between them. Germline V gene sequence: CDR1 SGHTA, CDR2 FQGTGA. This chain's CDR3 is CASSPGQLSGNTIYF. Written as DNA, the CDR3 is TGTGCCAGCAGCCCCGGACAACTTTCGGGAAACACCATATATTTT.

The V call is TRBV29-1, the J call TRBJ1-1; perhaps TRBD1 as D (5 bases). The length of the CDR3 is 16 residues. V was shortened by 0 bases and J by 2 bases, with 16 bases between the two germline ends. Germline loops: CDR1 SQVTM, CDR2 ANQGSEA. CDR3 loop: CSVEEMGLPLNTEAFF. CDR3 nucleotides: TGCAGCGTTGAAGAGATGGGACTCCCCCTCAACACTGAAGCTTTCTTT. Filled out from reference TRBV29-1 and TRBJ1-1, the complete variable domain reads SAVISQKPSRDICQRGTSLTIQCQVDSQVTMMFWYRQQPGQSLTLIATANQGSEATYESGFVIDKFPISRPNLTFSTLTVSNMSPEDSSIYLCSVEEMGLPLNTEAFFGQGTRLTVV.

This chain uses TRBV14 with TRBJ1-1, with D perhaps TRBD1 (6 bases). Trimming removed 1 base at V and 6 bases at J, with 12 bases between. The CDR3 contains 14 residues. CDR1 is SGHDN and CDR2 is FVKESK in the germline V gene. The CDR3 region is CASSQGQGFSEAFF. The CDR3 coding sequence is TGTGCCAGCAGCCAAGGGCAGGGGTTCTCTGAAGCTTTCTTT. The whole variable domain, remainder taken from reference TRBV14 and TRBJ1-1, is EAGVTQFPSHSVIEKGQTVTLRCDPISGHDNLYWYRRVMGKEIKFLLHFVKESKQDESGMPNNRFLAERTGGTYSTLKVQPAELEDSGVYFCASSQGQGFSEAFFGQGTRLTVV.

In its sample, this clone was seen once. This sequence joins TRBV19 and TRBJ1-4, with 8 positions matching TRBD1. Looked up from germline, CDR1 is LNHDA and CDR2 is SQIVND (reference sequence). J was trimmed by 8 bases and V by 1 base; bases with no gene match: 9. The CDR3 extends over 16 amino acids. The CDR3 DNA follows: TGTGCCAGTAGTATAGTAAGGACAGGGTTGTCGGAAAAACTGTTTTTT. The encoded protein is CASSIVRTGLSEKLFF.

The CDR3 is CASSPRTGADSPLHF. CDR3 DNA: TGTGCCAGCTCACCACGAACAGGGGCGGATTCACCCCTCCACTTT. The rearrangement uses TRBV18 and TRBJ1-6, with 7 nucleotides matching TRBD1. V shed 1 base and J 8 bases; nucleotides not matched to a gene: 5. CDR3 length equals 15 residues. Per the germline V gene, CDR1 is KGHSH and CDR2 is LQKENI.

The chain employs TRBV18 and TRBJ1-1; D is unclear. From germline, CDR1 is KGHSH and CDR2 LQKENI. The CDR3 covers 13 residues. V was shortened by 5 bases and J by 8 bases, with 15 bases between the two germline ends. CDR3 loop: CASSAGNKFEAFF. DNA of the CDR3: TGTGCCAGCTCAGCGGGGAATAAGTTCGAAGCTTTCTTT.

V and J are TRBV19 and TRBJ2-3, with 7 bases identical to TRBD2. The V gene end was trimmed by 3 bases and the J gene end by 10 bases; junction bases not matched to a gene: 10. The CDR3 loop spans 14 amino acids. CDR1 LNHDA and CDR2 SQIVND come from the germline V gene (reference sequence). The chain's CDR3 is CASSIGWDYNAQYF. The DNA of the CDR3 is TGTGCCAGTAGTATTGGTTGGGACTATAACGCGCAGTATTTT.

The V and J genes are TRBV6-5 and TRBJ1-1; a weak D match, TRBD1 (6 bases). Trimming removed 7 bases from V and 5 bases from J, with 14 bases in between. Germline loops: CDR1 MNHEY, CDR2 SVGAGI. CDR3 length equals 13 residues. The CDR3 coding sequence is TGTGCCAGCAAATCGACAGGCGGAACTGAAGCTTTCTTT. Amino acid sequence: CASKSTGGTEAFF.

This chain joins TRBV15 and TRBJ2-1, with D possibly TRBD1 on 5 matching bases. V lost 0 bases, J lost 4 bases, and 13 bases lay in between. Germline V lookup: CDR1 LNHNV, CDR2 YYDKDF (reference sequence). The CDR3 is 16 residues long. CDR3 in amino acids: CATSRDQGSLYNEQFF. CDR3 DNA sequence: TGTGCCACCAGCAGAGATCAGGGCAGCCTTTACAATGAGCAGTTCTTC.

The rearrangement links TRBV3-1 (or the pseudogene TRBV3-2) to TRBJ1-2; TRBD1 is a possible D gene (5 bases). Germline CDR1 and CDR2: LGHDT and YNNKEL (reference sequence). Trimming left V 4 bases short and J 8 bases short, with 17 bases between. The length of the CDR3 is 14 residues. The CDR3 sequence: CASSPQARDWGYTF. CDR3 in DNA: TGTGCCAGCAGCCCTCAAGCGAGGGACTGGGGCTACACCTTC.

The chain recombines TRBV19 with TRBJ2-2, with D unclear. CDR3 length: 14 amino acids. Germline-derived CDR1 and CDR2 are LNHDA and SQIVND (reference sequence). Trimming cost V 1 base and J 6 bases, with 9 bases left between them. The CDR3 nucleotides are TGTGCCAGTAGTATAGGGCAAACACCCGGGGAGCTGTTTTTT. Its translation is CASSIGQTPGELFF.

This chain links TRBV6-5 with TRBJ2-7, with 11 bases matching TRBD1. Germline V lookup: CDR1 MNHEY, CDR2 SVGAGI. V dropped 2 bases and J dropped 5; count of bases not matched to a gene: 2. The CDR3 length is 14 residues. CDR3 protein: CASSYRTGGHEQYF. The CDR3 bases are TGTGCCAGCAGTTACAGGACAGGGGGCCACGAGCAGTACTTC.